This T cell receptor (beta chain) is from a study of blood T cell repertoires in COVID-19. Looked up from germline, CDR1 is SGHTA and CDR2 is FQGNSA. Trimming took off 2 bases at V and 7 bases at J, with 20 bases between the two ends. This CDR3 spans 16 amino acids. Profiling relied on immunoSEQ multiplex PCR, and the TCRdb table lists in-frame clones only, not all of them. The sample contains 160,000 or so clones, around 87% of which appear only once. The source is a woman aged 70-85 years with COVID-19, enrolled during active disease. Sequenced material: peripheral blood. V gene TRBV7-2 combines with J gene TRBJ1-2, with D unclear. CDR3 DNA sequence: TGTGCCAGCAGCTTACAGGTCGGCACCACCTTGAGTGGCTACACCTTC. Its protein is CASSLQVGTTLSGYTF.